Sequencing of this TCR beta chain was carried out in a study of T cells in Graves' hyperthyroidism and ophthalmopathy. As to this clonotype: Antigen: not known.

The V and J ends lost 4 bases and 4 bases, in that order; junction bases with no gene match: 9. Looked up from germline, CDR1 is KGHDR and CDR2 is SFDVKD. CDR3 length equals 19 residues. Amplification of TCR beta CDR3 regions used RNA as the template. In the first-round RT-PCR of the TCR CDR3, the HTBI primer set was used. TCRdb fed the multiplex PCR reads into MiXCR, producing one record per CDR3 protein. The sample includes some 560,000 distinct CDR3 sequences, around 15% of them seen just once. General study findings and limits: Most clonotypes that expanded in the thyroid above 0.001 also showed up in blood. Median prediction lead before ophthalmopathy onset was 6.5 to 7 months with the model.

The rearrangement joins TRBV24-1 to TRBJ2-1; TRBD2 aligns across 16 bases. The clonotype originates from a woman in her thirties or forties with Graves' hyperthyroidism. The specimen sequenced was blood. CDR3: CATSDYPGLAGGSYNEQFF. The CDR3 DNA reads as TGTGCCACCAGTGACTACCCGGGACTAGCGGGAGGGTCTTACAATGAGCAGTTCTTC.